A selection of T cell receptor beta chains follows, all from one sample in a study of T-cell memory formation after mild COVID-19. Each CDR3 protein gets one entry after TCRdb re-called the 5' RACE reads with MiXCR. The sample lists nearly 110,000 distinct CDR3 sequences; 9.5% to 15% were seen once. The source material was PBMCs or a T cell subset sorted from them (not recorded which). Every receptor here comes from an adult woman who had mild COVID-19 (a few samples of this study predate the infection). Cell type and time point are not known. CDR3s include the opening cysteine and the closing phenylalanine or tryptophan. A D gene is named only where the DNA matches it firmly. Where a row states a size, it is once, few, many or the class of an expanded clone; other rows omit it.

CDR3nt: TGTGCCAGCAGTTACTTCTACGACTACGAGCAGTACTTC
CDR3aa: CASSYFYDYEQYF
d_gene: -
j_gene: TRBJ2-7
v_gene: TRBV6-5
abundance: few

CDR3nt: TGTGCCAGCAGCGCGACTAGCCCCGAGACCCAGTACTTC
CDR3aa: CASSATSPETQYF
d_gene: TRBD2
j_gene: TRBJ2-5
v_gene: TRBV6-6
abundance: -

CDR3nt: TGTGCCAGCAGCTTGGAGGGCGAAAATCAGCCCCAGCATTTT
CDR3aa: CASSLEGENQPQHF
d_gene: -
j_gene: TRBJ1-5
v_gene: TRBV5-6
abundance: -

CDR3nt: TGTGCCAGCAGCTACACTAGCACAGATACGCAGTATTTT
CDR3aa: CASSYTSTDTQYF
d_gene: -
j_gene: TRBJ2-3
v_gene: TRBV7-6
abundance: many

CDR3nt: TGTGCCATCAGTGACCCAGGGGACGGACTCCCCTACGAGCAGTACTTC
CDR3aa: CAISDPGDGLPYEQYF
d_gene: -
j_gene: TRBJ2-7
v_gene: TRBV10-3
abundance: few

CDR3nt: TGCAGTGCTGGGGGGTCCTACGAGCAGTACTTC
CDR3aa: CSAGGSYEQYF
d_gene: -
j_gene: TRBJ2-7
v_gene: TRBV20-1
abundance: -

CDR3nt: TGTGCCAGCAGCTACCGGGACAGTTATAATTCACCCCTCCACTTT
CDR3aa: CASSYRDSYNSPLHF
d_gene: TRBD1
j_gene: TRBJ1-6
v_gene: TRBV7-9
abundance: few

CDR3nt: TGTGCCAGCAGGGCCGGGCTCACCTACGAGCAGTACTTC
CDR3aa: CASRAGLTYEQYF
d_gene: -
j_gene: TRBJ2-7
v_gene: TRBV7-8
abundance: few

CDR3nt: TGTGCCAGCAGAGGACTAGCGGGAGAGCTAGGTTACAATGAGCAGTTCTTC
CDR3aa: CASRGLAGELGYNEQFF
d_gene: TRBD2
j_gene: TRBJ2-1
v_gene: TRBV11-2
abundance: many

CDR3nt: TGTGCCAGCAGTCCTCAATTGGTACTATCAGGCCGTGGAGATACGCAGTATTTT
CDR3aa: CASSPQLVLSGRGDTQYF
d_gene: -
j_gene: TRBJ2-3
v_gene: TRBV9
abundance: few

CDR3nt: TGCAGTGCTATCCCGGGGGTGGATGGCGAAAAACTGTTTTTT
CDR3aa: CSAIPGVDGEKLFF
d_gene: -
j_gene: TRBJ1-4
v_gene: TRBV20-1
abundance: -

CDR3nt: TGTGCCAGCAGTTACTGGACTAGCGGCACAGATACGCAGTATTTT
CDR3aa: CASSYWTSGTDTQYF
d_gene: TRBD2
j_gene: TRBJ2-3
v_gene: TRBV6-5
abundance: -

CDR3nt: TGTGCCAGCAGTTTATATGCGGGGATCACAGATACGCAGTATTTT
CDR3aa: CASSLYAGITDTQYF
d_gene: -
j_gene: TRBJ2-3
v_gene: TRBV12-3/TRBV12-4
abundance: few

CDR3nt: TGTGCCAGTAGTAAAACCGGGACTAGTTTTGAGCAGTTCTTC
CDR3aa: CASSKTGTSFEQFF
d_gene: TRBD2
j_gene: TRBJ2-1
v_gene: TRBV19
abundance: few

CDR3nt: TGCAGCGTTGAGGGTAGTAGTGCTGAAGCTTTCTTT
CDR3aa: CSVEGSSAEAFF
d_gene: -
j_gene: TRBJ1-1
v_gene: TRBV29-1
abundance: -

CDR3nt: TGTGCCAGCGGATTGACAGTCCCCTACGAGCAGTACTTC
CDR3aa: CASGLTVPYEQYF
d_gene: -
j_gene: TRBJ2-7
v_gene: TRBV7-9
abundance: few

CDR3nt: TGTGCCAGCAGTGCTGGGACAGGGGGCGGCTGGAATGGCTACACCTTC
CDR3aa: CASSAGTGGGWNGYTF
d_gene: TRBD1
j_gene: TRBJ1-2
v_gene: TRBV25-1
abundance: -

CDR3nt: TGCGCCAGCAGCCAAGATCAAAGCACAGATACGCAGTATTTT
CDR3aa: CASSQDQSTDTQYF
d_gene: -
j_gene: TRBJ2-3
v_gene: TRBV4-1
abundance: -

CDR3nt: TGCGCCAGCAGCTACACAGGGGGATTTTACGAGCAGTACTTC
CDR3aa: CASSYTGGFYEQYF
d_gene: TRBD1
j_gene: TRBJ2-7
v_gene: TRBV5-1
abundance: -

CDR3nt: TGTGCCAGCAGTTACTCGATCGAACCCGGGAGTACGGCCTATTATACGCAGTATTTT
CDR3aa: CASSYSIEPGSTAYYTQYF
d_gene: -
j_gene: TRBJ2-3
v_gene: TRBV6-5
abundance: -

CDR3nt: TGCGCCAGCAGCCCCCTCGAAGCAGGGGAGCAGTACTTC
CDR3aa: CASSPLEAGEQYF
d_gene: -
j_gene: TRBJ2-7
v_gene: TRBV5-1
abundance: few

CDR3nt: TGTGCCAGCAGCTCCTCCACTAGCGCCCTAAAGAGCGAGCAGTACTTC
CDR3aa: CASSSSTSALKSEQYF
d_gene: TRBD2
j_gene: TRBJ2-7
v_gene: TRBV7-8
abundance: -

CDR3nt: TGCGCCAGCAGCCCCGGACAGGCGGGTTACGAGACCCAGTACTTC
CDR3aa: CASSPGQAGYETQYF
d_gene: TRBD1
j_gene: TRBJ2-5
v_gene: TRBV5-1
abundance: few

CDR3nt: TGTGCCAGCAGCGGTACGGGACTAGCGGGAGAAAGGAGCACAGATACGCAGTATTTT
CDR3aa: CASSGTGLAGERSTDTQYF
d_gene: TRBD2
j_gene: TRBJ2-3
v_gene: TRBV7-9
abundance: few